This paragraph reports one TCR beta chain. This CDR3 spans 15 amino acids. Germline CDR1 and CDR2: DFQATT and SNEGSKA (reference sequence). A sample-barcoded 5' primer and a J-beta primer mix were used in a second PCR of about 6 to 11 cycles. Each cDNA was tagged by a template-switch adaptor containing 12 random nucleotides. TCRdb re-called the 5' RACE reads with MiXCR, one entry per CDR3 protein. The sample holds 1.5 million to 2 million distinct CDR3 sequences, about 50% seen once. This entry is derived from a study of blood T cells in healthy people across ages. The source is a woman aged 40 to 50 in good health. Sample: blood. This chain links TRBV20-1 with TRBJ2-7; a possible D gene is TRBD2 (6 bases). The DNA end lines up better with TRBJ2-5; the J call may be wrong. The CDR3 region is CSARDTGGPKTTQYF. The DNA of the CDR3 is TGCAGTGCTAGAGATACCGGGGGTCCAAAGACGACCCAGTACTTC.